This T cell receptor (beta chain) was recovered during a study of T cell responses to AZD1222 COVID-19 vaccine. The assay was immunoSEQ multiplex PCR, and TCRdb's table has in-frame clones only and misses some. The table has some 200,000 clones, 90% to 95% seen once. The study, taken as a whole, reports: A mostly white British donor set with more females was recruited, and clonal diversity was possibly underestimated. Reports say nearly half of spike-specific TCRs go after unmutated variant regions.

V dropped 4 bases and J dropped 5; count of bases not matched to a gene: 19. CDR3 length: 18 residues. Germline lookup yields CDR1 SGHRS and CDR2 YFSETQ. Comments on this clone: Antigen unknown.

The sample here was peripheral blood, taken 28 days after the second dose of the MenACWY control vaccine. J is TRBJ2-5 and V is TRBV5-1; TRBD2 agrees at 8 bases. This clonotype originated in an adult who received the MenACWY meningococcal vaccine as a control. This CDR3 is CASSPRGSGGPEVETQYF. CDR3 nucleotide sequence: TGCGCCAGCAGCCCCCGGGGGAGCGGGGGACCGGAGGTCGAGACCCAGTACTTC.